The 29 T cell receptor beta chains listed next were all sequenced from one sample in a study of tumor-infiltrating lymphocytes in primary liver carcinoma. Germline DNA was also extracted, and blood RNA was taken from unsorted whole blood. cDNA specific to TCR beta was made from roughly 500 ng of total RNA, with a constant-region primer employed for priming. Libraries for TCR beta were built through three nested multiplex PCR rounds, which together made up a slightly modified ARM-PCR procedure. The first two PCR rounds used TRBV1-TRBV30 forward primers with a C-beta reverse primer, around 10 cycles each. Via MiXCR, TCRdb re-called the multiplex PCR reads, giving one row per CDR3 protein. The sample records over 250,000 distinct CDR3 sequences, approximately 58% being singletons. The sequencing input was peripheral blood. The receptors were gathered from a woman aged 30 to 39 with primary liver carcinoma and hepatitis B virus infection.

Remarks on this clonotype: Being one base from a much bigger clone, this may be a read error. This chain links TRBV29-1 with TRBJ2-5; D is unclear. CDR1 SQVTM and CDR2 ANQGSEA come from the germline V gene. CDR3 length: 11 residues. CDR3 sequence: CIGSEQETQYF. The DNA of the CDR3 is TGCATCGGGTCTGAACAAGAGACCCAGTACTTC.

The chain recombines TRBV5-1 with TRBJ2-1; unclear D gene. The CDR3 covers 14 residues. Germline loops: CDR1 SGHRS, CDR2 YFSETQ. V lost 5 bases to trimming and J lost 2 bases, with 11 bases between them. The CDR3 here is CASRAAKTYNEQFF. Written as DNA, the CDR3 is TGCGCCAGCAGGGCAGCGAAAACCTACAATGAGCAGTTCTTC.

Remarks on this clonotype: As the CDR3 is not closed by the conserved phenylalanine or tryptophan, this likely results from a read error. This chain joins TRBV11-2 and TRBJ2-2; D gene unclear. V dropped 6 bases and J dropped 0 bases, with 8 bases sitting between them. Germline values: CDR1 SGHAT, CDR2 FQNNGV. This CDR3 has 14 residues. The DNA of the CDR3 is TGTGCCAGCAGAATAGCAGCGAACACCGGGGAGCTGTTTTCT. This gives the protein CASRIAANTGELFS.

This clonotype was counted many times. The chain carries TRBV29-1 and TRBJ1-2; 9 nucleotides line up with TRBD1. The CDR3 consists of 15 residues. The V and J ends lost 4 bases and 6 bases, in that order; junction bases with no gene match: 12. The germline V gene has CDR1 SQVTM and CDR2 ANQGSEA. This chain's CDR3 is CSVVQQGAPTNGYTF. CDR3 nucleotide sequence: TGCAGCGTTGTTCAACAGGGGGCTCCTACTAATGGCTACACCTTC.

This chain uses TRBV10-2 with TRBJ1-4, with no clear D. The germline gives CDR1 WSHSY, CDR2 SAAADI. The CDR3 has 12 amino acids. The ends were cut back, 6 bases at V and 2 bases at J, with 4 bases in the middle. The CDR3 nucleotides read TGCGCCAGCAGAGGGACTAATGAAAAACTGTTTTTT. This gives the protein CASRGTNEKLFF.

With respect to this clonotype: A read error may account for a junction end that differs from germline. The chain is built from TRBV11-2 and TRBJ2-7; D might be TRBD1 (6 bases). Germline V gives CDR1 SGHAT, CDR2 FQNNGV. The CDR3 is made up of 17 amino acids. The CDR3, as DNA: TGTGCCAGTAGCTTAGGTTTGAGGGGGTGGGAGTACTACGAGCAGTACTTC. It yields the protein CASSLGLRGWEYYEQYF.

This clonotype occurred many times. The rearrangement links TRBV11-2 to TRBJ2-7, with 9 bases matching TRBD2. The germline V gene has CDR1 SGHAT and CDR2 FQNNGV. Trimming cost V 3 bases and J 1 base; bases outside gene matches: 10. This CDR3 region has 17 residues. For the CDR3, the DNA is TGTGCCAGCAGCTTGGGGGGCGGGAGGGCCCGTTCCTACGAGCAGTACTTC. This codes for CASSLGGGRARSYEQYF. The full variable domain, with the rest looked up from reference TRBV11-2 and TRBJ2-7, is EAGVAQSPRYKIIEKRQSVAFWCNPISGHATLYWYQQILGQGPKLLIQFQNNGVVDDSQLPKDRFSAERLKGVDSTLKIQPAKLEDSAVYLCASSLGGGRARSYEQYFGPGTRLTVT.

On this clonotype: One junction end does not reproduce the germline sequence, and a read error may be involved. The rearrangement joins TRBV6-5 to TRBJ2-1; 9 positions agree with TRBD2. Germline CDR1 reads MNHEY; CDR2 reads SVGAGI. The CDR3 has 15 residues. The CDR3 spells CASSSSGTSYNERFF. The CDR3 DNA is TGTGCCAGCAGTTCTAGCGGGACTTCCTACAATGAGCGGTTCTTC.

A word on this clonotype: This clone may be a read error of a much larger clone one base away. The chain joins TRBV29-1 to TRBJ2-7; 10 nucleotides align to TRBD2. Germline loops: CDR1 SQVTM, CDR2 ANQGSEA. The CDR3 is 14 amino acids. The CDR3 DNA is TGCAGCGTTCGAGGGACTAGCGCCTCCTACGAGCTGTACTTC. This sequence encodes CSVRGTSASYELYF.

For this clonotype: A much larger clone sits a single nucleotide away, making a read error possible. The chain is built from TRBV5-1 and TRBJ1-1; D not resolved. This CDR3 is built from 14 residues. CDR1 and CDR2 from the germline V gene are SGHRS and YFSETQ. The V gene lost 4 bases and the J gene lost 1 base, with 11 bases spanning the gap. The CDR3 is CASSGRPTNTEAFF. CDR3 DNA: TGCGCCAGCAGCGGGAGACCTACGAACACTGAAGCTTTCTTT.

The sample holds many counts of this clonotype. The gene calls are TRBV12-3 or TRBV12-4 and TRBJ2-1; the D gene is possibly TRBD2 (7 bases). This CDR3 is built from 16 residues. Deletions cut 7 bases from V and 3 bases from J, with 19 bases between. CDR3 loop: CASTVGEGGYYNEQFF. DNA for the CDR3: TGTGCCAGCACCGTCGGGGAGGGGGGTTACTACAATGAGCAGTTCTTC.

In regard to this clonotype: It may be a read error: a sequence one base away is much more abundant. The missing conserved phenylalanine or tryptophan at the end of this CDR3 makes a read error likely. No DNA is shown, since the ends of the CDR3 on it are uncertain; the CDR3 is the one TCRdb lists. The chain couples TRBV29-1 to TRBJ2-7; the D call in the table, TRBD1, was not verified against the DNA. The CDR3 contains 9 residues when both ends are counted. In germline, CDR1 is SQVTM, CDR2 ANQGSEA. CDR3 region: CSGGSGSVN.

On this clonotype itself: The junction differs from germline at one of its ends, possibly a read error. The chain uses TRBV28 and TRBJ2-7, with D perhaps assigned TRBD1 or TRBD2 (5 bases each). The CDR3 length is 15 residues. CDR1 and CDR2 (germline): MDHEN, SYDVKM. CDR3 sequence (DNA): TGTGCCAGCAGTTTCTCCTCCGGGACCATACCCGAGCAATACTTC. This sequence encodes CASSFSSGTIPEQYF. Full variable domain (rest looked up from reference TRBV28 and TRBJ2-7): DVKVTQSSRYLVKRTGEKVFLECVQDMDHENMFWYRQDPGLGLRLIYFSYDVKMKEKGDIPEGYSVSREKKERFSLILESASTNQTSMYLCASSFSSGTIPEQYFGPGTRLTVT.

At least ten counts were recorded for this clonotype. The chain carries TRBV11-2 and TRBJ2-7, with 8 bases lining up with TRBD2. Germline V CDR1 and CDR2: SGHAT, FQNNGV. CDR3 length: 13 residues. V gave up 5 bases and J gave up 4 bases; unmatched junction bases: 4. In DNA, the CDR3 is TGTGCCAGCAGCCCCGGGGGGGCTTACGAGCAGTACTTC. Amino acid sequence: CASSPGGAYEQYF.

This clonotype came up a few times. The CDR3 bases are TGTGCCAGCAGCTTACCGTATAATTCACCCCTCCACTTT. Residues: CASSLPYNSPLHF. The chain employs TRBV7-8 and TRBJ1-6, with unresolved D. Germline-derived CDR1 and CDR2 are SGHVS and FQNEAQ. Trimming took 2 bases from V and 4 from J, leaving 3 bases between them. CDR3 length: 13 amino acids.

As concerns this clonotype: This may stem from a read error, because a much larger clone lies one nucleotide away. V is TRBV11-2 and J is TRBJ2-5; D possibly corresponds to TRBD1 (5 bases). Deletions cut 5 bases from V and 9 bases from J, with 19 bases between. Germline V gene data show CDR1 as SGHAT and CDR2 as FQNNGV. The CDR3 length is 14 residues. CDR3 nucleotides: TGTGCCAGCAGCCCGTCGGACAAAAGGCAGGCCCAGTACTTC. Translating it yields CASSPSDKRQAQYF.

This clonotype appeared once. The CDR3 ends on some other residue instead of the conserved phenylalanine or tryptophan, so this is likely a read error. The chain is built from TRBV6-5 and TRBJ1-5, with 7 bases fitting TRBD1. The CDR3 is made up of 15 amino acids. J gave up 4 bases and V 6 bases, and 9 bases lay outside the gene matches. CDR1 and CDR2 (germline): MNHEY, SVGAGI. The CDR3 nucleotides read TGTGCCAGCAGGCCGACAGGGAGTAGTAATCAGCCCCAGCATCTT. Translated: CASRPTGSSNQPQHL.

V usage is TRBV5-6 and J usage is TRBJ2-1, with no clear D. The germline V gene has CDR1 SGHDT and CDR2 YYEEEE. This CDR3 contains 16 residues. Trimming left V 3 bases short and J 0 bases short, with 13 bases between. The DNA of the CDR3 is TGTGCCAGCAGCTCGCCCGGTAAGAGCTCCTACAATGAGCAGTTCTTC. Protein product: CASSSPGKSSYNEQFF.

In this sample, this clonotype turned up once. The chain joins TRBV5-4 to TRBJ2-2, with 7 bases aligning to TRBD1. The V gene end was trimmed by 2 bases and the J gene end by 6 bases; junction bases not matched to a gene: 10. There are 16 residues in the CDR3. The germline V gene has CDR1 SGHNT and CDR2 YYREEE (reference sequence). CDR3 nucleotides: TGTGCCAGCAGCTTCTGGACAGGCAGGGGTCCCGGGGAGCTGTTTTTT. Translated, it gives CASSFWTGRGPGELFF.

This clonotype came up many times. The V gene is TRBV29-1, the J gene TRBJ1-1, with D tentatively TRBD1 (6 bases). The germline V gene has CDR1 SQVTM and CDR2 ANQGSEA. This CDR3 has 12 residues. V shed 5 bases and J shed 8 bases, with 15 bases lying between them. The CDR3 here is CSVIQGPGEAFF. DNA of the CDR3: TGCAGCGTTATACAGGGCCCTGGGGAAGCTTTCTTT. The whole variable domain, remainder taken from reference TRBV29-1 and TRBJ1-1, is SAVISQKPSRDICQRGTSLTIQCQVDSQVTMMFWYRQQPGQSLTLIATANQGSEATYESGFVIDKFPISRPNLTFSTLTVSNMSPEDSSIYLCSVIQGPGEAFFGQGTRLTVV.

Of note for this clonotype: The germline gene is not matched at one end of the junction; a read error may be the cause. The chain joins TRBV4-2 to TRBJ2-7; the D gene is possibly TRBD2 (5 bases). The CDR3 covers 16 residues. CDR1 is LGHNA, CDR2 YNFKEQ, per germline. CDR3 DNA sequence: TGTGCCAGCAGACAAGACGGGGAACTCCCTCTCTACGAGCAGTACTTC. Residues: CASRQDGELPLYEQYF.

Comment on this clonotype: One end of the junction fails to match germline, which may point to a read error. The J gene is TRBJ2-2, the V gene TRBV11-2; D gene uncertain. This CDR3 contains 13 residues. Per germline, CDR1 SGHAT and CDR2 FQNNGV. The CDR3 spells CTSSLRATGELFF. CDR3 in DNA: TGCACCAGCAGCTTAAGAGCAACCGGGGAGCTGTTTTTT.

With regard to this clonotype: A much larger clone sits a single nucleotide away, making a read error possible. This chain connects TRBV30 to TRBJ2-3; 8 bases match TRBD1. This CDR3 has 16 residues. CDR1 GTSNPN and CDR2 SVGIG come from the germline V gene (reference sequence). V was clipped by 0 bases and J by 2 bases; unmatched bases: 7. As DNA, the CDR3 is TGTGCCTGGAGTGTACTGACAGGGGTCCACACAGATACGCAGTATTTT. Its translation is CAWSVLTGVHTDTQYF.

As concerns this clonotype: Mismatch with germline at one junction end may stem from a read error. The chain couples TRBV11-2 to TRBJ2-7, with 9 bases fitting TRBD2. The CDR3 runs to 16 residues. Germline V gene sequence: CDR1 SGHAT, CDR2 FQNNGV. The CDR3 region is CDSSLLGSSGIYGQYF. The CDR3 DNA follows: TGTGACAGCAGCCTTTTAGGTTCTAGCGGGATCTACGGGCAGTACTTC.

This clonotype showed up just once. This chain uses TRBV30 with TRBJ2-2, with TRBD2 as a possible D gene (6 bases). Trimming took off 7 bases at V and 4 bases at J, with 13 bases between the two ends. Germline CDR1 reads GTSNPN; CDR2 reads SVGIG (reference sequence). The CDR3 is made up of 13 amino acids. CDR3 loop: CASTGDFTGELFF. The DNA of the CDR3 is TGTGCCTCAACGGGGGATTTCACCGGGGAGCTGTTTTTT. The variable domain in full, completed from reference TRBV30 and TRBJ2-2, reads SQTIHQWPATLVQPVGSPLSLECTVEGTSNPNLYWYRQAAGRGLQLLFYSVGIGQISSEVPQNLSASRPQDRQFILSSKKLLLSDSGFYLCASTGDFTGELFFGEGSRLTVL.

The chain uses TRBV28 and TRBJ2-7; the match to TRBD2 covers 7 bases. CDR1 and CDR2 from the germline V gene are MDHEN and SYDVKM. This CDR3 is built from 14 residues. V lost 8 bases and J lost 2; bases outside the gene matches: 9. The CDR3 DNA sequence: TGTGCCAGCTCCTGGGGGGGTGATGCCTACGAGCAGTACTTC. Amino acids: CASSWGGDAYEQYF.

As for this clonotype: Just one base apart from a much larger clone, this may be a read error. CDR3 region: CSARTSYEQYF. DNA for the CDR3: TGCAGCGCCAGGACTAGCTACGAGCAGTACTTC. The chain recombines TRBV29-1 with TRBJ2-7, with 7 bases aligning to TRBD2. Trimming at V came to 7 bases and at J to 3 bases, leaving 3 bases not matched to a gene. Germline assignment: CDR1 SQVTM and CDR2 ANQGSEA. The CDR3 loop spans 11 amino acids.

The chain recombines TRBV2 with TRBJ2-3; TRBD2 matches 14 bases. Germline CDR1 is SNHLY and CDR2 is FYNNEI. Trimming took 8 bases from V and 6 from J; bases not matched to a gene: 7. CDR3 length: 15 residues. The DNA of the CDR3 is TGTGCCAGCGGGGGACTAGCGGGAGTAAGGGATACGCAGTATTTT. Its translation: CASGGLAGVRDTQYF.

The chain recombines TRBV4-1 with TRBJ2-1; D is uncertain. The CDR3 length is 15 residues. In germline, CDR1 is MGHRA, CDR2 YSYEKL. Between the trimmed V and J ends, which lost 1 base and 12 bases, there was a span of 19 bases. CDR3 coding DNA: TGCGCCAGCAGCCAAGCTTCTATTCTAGGCGATGGGCAGTTCTTC. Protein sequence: CASSQASILGDGQFF.